A selection of T cell receptor beta chains follows, all from one sample in a study of T cells in Graves' hyperthyroidism and ophthalmopathy. A single record per CDR3 protein comes from TCRdb applying MiXCR to the multiplex PCR reads. This sample carries 650,000 to 700,000 distinct CDR3 sequences, 15% to 20% of them seen once, and the ten largest clones take around a sixth. Sequencing was done on a sample of blood. The receptors stem from a man aged 45 to 65 with Graves' hyperthyroidism. The CDR3 runs from the conserved cysteine through the conserved F or W.

>TRBJ1-1|14|TRBV10-1
CASSESDSTTEAFF
>TRBJ1-4|15|TRBV6-1
CASRKETAGLEKLFF
>TRBJ2-1|15|TRBV12-3/TRBV12-4
CASSPGQGTGHEQFF
>TRBJ2-5|13|TRBV6-1
CASSFRDYRTQYF
>TRBJ2-2|20|TRBV28
CASSLFGGGAGALGTGELFF
>TRBJ2-7|17|TRBV5-1
CASSLRDREFFMSEQYF
>TRBJ1-5|15|TRBV15
CATSRVFSGNQPQHF
>TRBJ1-5|13|TRBV7-2
CASSPDLNRPQHF
>TRBJ2-7|15|TRBV5-6
CASSPTSGRLWEQYF
>TRBJ1-5|14|TRBV19
CASSKTNSNQPQHF
>TRBJ2-1|16|TRBV28
CASSPPSRGPYNEQFF
>TRBJ1-4|14|TRBV30
CAWSVGAGLEKLFF
>TRBJ2-3|16|TRBV27
CASSSGLATDTDTQYF
>TRBJ1-1|13|TRBV10-3
CAIRKGQDTEAFF
>TRBJ2-7|13|TRBV5-1
CASRKTGEHEQYF
>TRBJ2-3|14|TRBV2
CATQGGGGTDTQYF
>TRBJ2-1|17|TRBV9
CASSESRLAGGPNEQFF
>TRBJ2-5|16|TRBV5-5
CASSPGVAAYQETQYF
>TRBJ2-7|13|TRBV7-9
CASSLGQGFEQYF
>TRBJ1-3|15|TRBV3-1
CASSQGLPSGNTIYF
>TRBJ2-1|13|TRBV7-9
CASSLDGGNEQFF
>TRBJ2-1|16|TRBV6-6
CASSYKLTGGFDEQFF
>TRBJ2-6|14|TRBV28
CASSLSPGANVLTF
>TRBJ2-7|14|TRBV27
CASSLGARVGEQYF
>TRBJ2-1|12|TRBV3-1
CASSQLAERQFF
>TRBJ2-1|16|TRBV11-2
CASSSRLAEHYNEQFF
>TRBJ2-1|16|TRBV2
CASISGTSSAYNEQFF
>TRBJ2-5|14|TRBV19
CASSITGGKETQYF
>TRBJ1-5|14|TRBV20-1
CSTSWPHSNQPQHF
>TRBJ1-2|14|TRBV12-3/TRBV12-4
CASSRSGVNYGYTF
>TRBJ2-1|16|TRBV28
CASSFMRSRVRGEQFF
>TRBJ2-7|12|TRBV6-1
CASRDPAYEQYF
>TRBJ2-7|14|TRBV2
CASSEGQGRYEQYF
>TRBJ2-7|12|TRBV12-3/TRBV12-4
CASSWSRDEQYF
>TRBJ2-1|16|TRBV7-9
CASSRQGGSSRSEQFF
>TRBJ2-5|16|TRBV27
CASSLAPGTARETQYF